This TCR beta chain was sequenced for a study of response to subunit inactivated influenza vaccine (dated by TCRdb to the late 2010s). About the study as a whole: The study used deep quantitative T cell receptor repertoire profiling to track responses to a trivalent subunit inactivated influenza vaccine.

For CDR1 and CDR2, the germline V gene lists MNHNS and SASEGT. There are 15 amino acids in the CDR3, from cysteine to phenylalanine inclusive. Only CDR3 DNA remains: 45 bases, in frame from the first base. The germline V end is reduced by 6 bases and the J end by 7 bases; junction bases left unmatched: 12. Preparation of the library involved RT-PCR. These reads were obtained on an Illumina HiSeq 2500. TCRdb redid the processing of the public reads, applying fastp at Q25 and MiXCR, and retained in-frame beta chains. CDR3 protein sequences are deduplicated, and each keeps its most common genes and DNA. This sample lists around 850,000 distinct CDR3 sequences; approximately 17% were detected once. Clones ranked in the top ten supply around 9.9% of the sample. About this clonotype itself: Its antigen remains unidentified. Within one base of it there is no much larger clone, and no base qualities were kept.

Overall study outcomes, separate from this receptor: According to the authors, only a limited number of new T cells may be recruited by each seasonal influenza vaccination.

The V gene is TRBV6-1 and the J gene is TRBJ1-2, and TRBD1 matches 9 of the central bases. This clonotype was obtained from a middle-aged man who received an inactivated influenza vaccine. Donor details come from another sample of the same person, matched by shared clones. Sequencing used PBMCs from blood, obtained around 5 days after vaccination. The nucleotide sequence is TGTGCCAGCAGGATAGGGGTTGGGACAGGGCCTGGCTACACCTTC. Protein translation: CASRIGVGTGPGYTF.